This T cell receptor (beta chain) was documented in a study of blood T cell repertoires in COVID-19. Whole-study context: Samples came from the United States, Italy and Spain, spanning acute and convalescent COVID-19.

Germline CDR1 reads SGHTA; CDR2 reads FQGNSA. The CDR3 consists of 19 residues. The junction had 13 bases not matched to a gene; V was cut back by 3 bases and J by 4 bases. Profiled with immunoSEQ multiplex PCR; TCRdb holds only in-frame clones, not every one. The data contain about 35,000 clones, more than 70% of them singletons. The chain combines TRBV7-2 with TRBJ2-1; 12 nucleotides line up with TRBD2. Sequencing used peripheral blood. The TCR was taken from a human donor in a cohort sampled during active COVID-19. The CDR3 protein is CASSFYPQASGREYNEQFF. The DNA for the CDR3 is TGTGCCAGCAGCTTTTACCCTCAGGCTAGCGGGAGGGAATACAATGAGCAGTTCTTC. Complete variable domain (other parts from reference TRBV7-2 and TRBJ2-1): GAGVSQSPSNKVTEKGKDVELRCDPISGHTALYWYRQSLGQGLEFLIYFQGNSAPDKSGLPSDRFSAERTGGSVSTLTIQRTQQEDSAVYLCASSFYPQASGREYNEQFFGPGTRLTVL.